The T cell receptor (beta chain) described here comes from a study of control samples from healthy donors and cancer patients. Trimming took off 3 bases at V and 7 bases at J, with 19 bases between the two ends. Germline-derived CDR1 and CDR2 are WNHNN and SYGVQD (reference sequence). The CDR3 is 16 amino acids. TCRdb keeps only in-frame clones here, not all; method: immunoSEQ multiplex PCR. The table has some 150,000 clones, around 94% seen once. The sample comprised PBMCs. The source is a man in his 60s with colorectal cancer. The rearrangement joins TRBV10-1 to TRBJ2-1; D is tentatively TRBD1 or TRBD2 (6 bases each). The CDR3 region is CASSDLSAGEANEQFF. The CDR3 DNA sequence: TGCGCCAGCAGTGACCTGAGTGCAGGGGAGGCGAATGAGCAGTTCTTC.